This TCR beta chain was captured in a study of neurological immune-mediated disorders. The study's findings and limits: The level of TCR clonal expansion was highest in patients with HTLV-1-associated myelopathy and lowest in multiple sclerosis, where it fell below the level seen in healthy controls.

Trimming took 4 bases from V and 2 from J; bases not matched to a gene: 8. The CDR3 extends over 15 amino acids. One entry per CDR3 protein, called by TCRdb with MiXCR from the 5' RACE reads. This sample yields about 95,000 distinct CDR3 sequences, of which 3.5% are seen a single time; around 6% belongs to the top ten. This clonotype came up many times. Its antigen is as yet unknown. Specimen: PBMCs. The chain links TRBV12-3 or TRBV12-4 to TRBJ2-7, with TRBD1 identical over 7 bases. This clonotype originated in a woman aged 18-35 years with multiple sclerosis. CDR3 nucleotide sequence: TGTGCCAGCAGTTCCCTGACAGGGCGGGCCTACGAGCAGTACTTC. Protein sequence: CASSSLTGRAYEQYF.